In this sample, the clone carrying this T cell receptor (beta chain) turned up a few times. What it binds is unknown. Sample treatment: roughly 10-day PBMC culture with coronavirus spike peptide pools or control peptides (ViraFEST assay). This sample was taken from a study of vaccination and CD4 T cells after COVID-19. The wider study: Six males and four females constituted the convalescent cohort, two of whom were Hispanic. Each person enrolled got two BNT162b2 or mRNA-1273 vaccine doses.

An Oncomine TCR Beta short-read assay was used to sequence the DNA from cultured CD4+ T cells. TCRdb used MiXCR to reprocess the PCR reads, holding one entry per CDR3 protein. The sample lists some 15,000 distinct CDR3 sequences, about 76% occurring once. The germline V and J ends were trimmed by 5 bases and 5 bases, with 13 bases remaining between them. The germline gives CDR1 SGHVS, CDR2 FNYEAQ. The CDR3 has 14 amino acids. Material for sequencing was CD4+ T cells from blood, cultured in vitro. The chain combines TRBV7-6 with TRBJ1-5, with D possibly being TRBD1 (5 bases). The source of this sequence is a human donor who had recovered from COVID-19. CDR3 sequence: CASSPRGLDQPQHF. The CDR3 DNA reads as TGTGCCAGCAGCCCCCGGGGACTAGATCAGCCCCAGCATTTT.